One and the same sample provided the 26 T cell receptor beta chains below, sequenced in a study of shared clonotypes between healthy human individuals. Assay used: immunoSEQ multiplex PCR; TCRdb lists only in-frame clones, some missing. The table has millions of clones, approximately 93% seen once. Sequenced input: naive CD4+ T cells from PBMCs. Subset described: CD45RA+ positively selected. All receptors come from a young man in good health. Some clones in this sample may be carry-over from other donors' samples.

There are a few counts of this clone. The chain joins TRBV18 to TRBJ1-1; D call uncertain. Germline V lookup: CDR1 KGHSH, CDR2 LQKENI. The CDR3 spans 14 residues. Trimming left V 0 bases short and J 1 base short, with 6 bases between. The CDR3 DNA sequence: TGTGCCAGCTCACCACCGGTCGGGAACACTGAAGCTTTCTTT. Amino acid sequence: CASSPPVGNTEAFF.

A single count supports this clone. CDR3 DNA sequence: TGCGCCAGCAGCCCCAGGGGACAGGTGATGGTCGAGCAGTACTTC. Translating it yields CASSPRGQVMVEQYF. The chain combines TRBV5-1 with TRBJ2-7; 8 bases are shared with TRBD1. The CDR3 totals 15 residues. J was trimmed by 6 bases and V by 4 bases; bases with no gene match: 12. CDR1 SGHRS and CDR2 YFSETQ come from the germline V gene.

V gene TRBV7-9 combines with J gene TRBJ2-1; 9 nucleotides line up with TRBD1. The V and J ends lost 5 bases and 7 bases, in that order; junction bases with no gene match: 15. This CDR3 spans 17 amino acids. The germline gives CDR1 SEHNR, CDR2 FQNEAQ (reference sequence). The CDR3 nucleotides are TGTGCCAGCAGCCCAACAAGAGGGACAGGGAACAGAAATGAGCAGTTCTTC. Encoded protein: CASSPTRGTGNRNEQFF.

As for this clone: This sample also contains other DNA sequences that code for the same CDR3. The chain links TRBV7-9 to TRBJ1-1, with TRBD1 identical over 8 bases. Trimming cost V 5 bases and J 1 base; bases outside gene matches: 3. Per the germline V gene, CDR1 is SEHNR and CDR2 is FQNEAQ (reference sequence). The CDR3 extends over 14 amino acids. CDR3 nucleotides: TGTGCCAGCAGCCCTGGACAGGGGAACACTGAAGCTTTCTTT. The encoded protein is CASSPGQGNTEAFF.

J is TRBJ2-7 and V is TRBV5-1; the D is unclear. In germline, CDR1 is SGHRS, CDR2 YFSETQ. The CDR3 is 13 amino acids. Trimming took off 4 bases at V and 3 bases at J, with 11 bases between the two ends. The CDR3 loop is CASSPGPHYEQYF. The DNA of the CDR3 is TGCGCCAGCAGCCCCGGACCACACTACGAGCAGTACTTC.

A word on this clone: Germline is not matched at one junction end, which may reflect a read error. V and J are TRBV5-1 and TRBJ2-1; possibly TRBD2 for D (5 bases). The CDR3 consists of 15 residues. Germline CDR1 and CDR2: SGHRS and YFSETQ. Here the CDR3 DNA reads TGCGCCAGCAGCTTGCCGGGAATCTCCCACAATGAGCAGTTCTTC. Translating it yields CASSLPGISHNEQFF. Drawing the rest from reference TRBV5-1 and TRBJ2-1, the complete variable domain is KAGVTQTPRYLIKTRGQQVTLSCSPISGHRSVSWYQQTPGQGLQFLFEYFSETQRNKGNFPGRFSGRQFSNSRSEMNVSTLELGDSALYLCASSLPGISHNEQFFGPGTRLTVL.

CDR3 sequence: CASSENRGNTGELFF. Written as DNA, the CDR3 is TGTGCCAGCAGTGAAAACAGGGGAAATACCGGGGAGCTGTTTTTT. The chain combines TRBV2 with TRBJ2-2; 7 nucleotides line up with TRBD1. Per germline, CDR1 SNHLY and CDR2 FYNNEI. V dropped 2 bases and J dropped 5; count of bases not matched to a gene: 5. This CDR3 has 15 residues.

J is TRBJ2-3 and V is TRBV10-3, with TRBD1 matching 8 bases. The CDR3 contains 18 residues. The V and J ends lost 0 bases and 1 base, in that order; junction bases with no gene match: 9. The germline gives CDR1 ENHRY, CDR2 SYGVKD. CDR3 nucleotide sequence: TGTGCCATCAGTGAGTCGAAATCAGGGGGCTCGGGCACAGATACGCAGTATTTT. Protein sequence: CAISESKSGGSGTDTQYF.

This clone was recorded only once. V gene TRBV18 combines with J gene TRBJ2-3, with D perhaps TRBD2 (5 bases). The V end was cut by 7 bases, the J end by 0 bases, with 20 bases between. The CDR3 covers 17 residues. CDR1 is KGHSH, CDR2 LQKENI, per germline. CDR3 amino acids: CASLRPRLATSTDTQYF. The CDR3 DNA reads TGTGCCAGCTTGCGCCCGCGGTTAGCGACTAGCACAGATACGCAGTATTTT.

The rearrangement links TRBV10-1 to TRBJ2-1; unclear D gene. This CDR3 comprises 14 residues. Trimming left V 7 bases short and J 3 bases short, with 13 bases between. The germline V gene has CDR1 WNHNN and CDR2 SYGVQD (reference sequence). The CDR3 spells CASTPDFNYNEQFF. For the CDR3, the DNA is TGCGCCAGCACCCCCGACTTTAACTACAATGAGCAGTTCTTC.

The rearrangement uses TRBV19 and TRBJ2-7; the match to TRBD1 covers 8 bases. Trimming took 4 bases from V and 2 from J; bases not matched to a gene: 10. Germline V lookup: CDR1 LNHDA, CDR2 SQIVND (reference sequence). The CDR3 runs to 16 residues. Here the CDR3 reads CASSTAGQGTTYEQYF. The CDR3 DNA follows: TGTGCCAGTAGTACCGCCGGACAGGGAACCACCTACGAGCAGTACTTC.

The CDR3 loop reads CASSLIDLGGEKLFF. DNA of the CDR3: TGTGCCAGCAGTTTAATCGACCTAGGTGGTGAAAAACTGTTTTTT. The gene calls are TRBV28 and TRBJ1-4; unclear D gene. The CDR3 runs to 15 residues. The germline V and J ends were trimmed by 2 bases and 7 bases, with 14 bases remaining between them. Per germline, CDR1 MDHEN and CDR2 SYDVKM.

This clone was seen once. The rearrangement links TRBV7-9 to TRBJ2-1; 8 bases are a match to TRBD2. With V trimmed by 5 bases and J by 9 bases, 15 bases remained unmatched. The CDR3 spans 16 residues. The germline gives CDR1 SEHNR, CDR2 FQNEAQ (reference sequence). CDR3: CASSEKAQRERGEQFF. The CDR3 DNA is TGTGCCAGCAGCGAAAAGGCTCAGCGGGAGCGGGGTGAGCAGTTCTTC.

The rearrangement joins TRBV7-2 to TRBJ2-7; 7 bases line up with TRBD1. V dropped 5 bases and J dropped 6; count of bases not matched to a gene: 4. Germline lookup yields CDR1 SGHTA and CDR2 FQGNSA. This CDR3 has 12 residues. The CDR3 sequence is CASSQNRGEQYF. CDR3 nucleotide sequence: TGTGCCAGCAGCCAGAACAGGGGCGAGCAGTACTTC.

This clone was recorded once. The chain links TRBV25-1 to TRBJ2-7; TRBD2 matches at 7 bases. V was clipped by 5 bases and J by 1 base; unmatched bases: 8. The CDR3 runs 15 residues. Germline CDR1 and CDR2: MGHDK and SYGVNS. The CDR3 loop reads CASSRSGMGSYEQYF. The CDR3 nucleotides are TGTGCCAGCAGTAGAAGCGGGATGGGATCCTACGAGCAGTACTTC.

This clone was seen just once. V and J are TRBV5-1 and TRBJ1-1; 12 positions agree with TRBD1. J was trimmed by 11 bases and V by 4 bases; bases with no gene match: 6. CDR3 length: 13 residues. Germline CDR1 and CDR2: SGHRS and YFSETQ. This CDR3 reads CASSEGQGAAAFF. CDR3 in DNA: TGCGCCAGCAGCGAGGGACAGGGGGCGGCGGCTTTCTTT.

CDR3 sequence (DNA): TGTGCCAGCAGTTCCTTCGACAGGGCAGGAGAGACCCAGTACTTC. Its translation: CASSSFDRAGETQYF. The gene calls are TRBV28 and TRBJ2-5; TRBD1 agrees at 7 bases. CDR3 length equals 15 residues. In germline, CDR1 is MDHEN, CDR2 SYDVKM. Trimming cost V 4 bases and J 4 bases; bases outside gene matches: 9.

The chain has TRBV5-6 and TRBJ2-7, with unresolved D. From germline, CDR1 is SGHDT and CDR2 YYEEEE. The CDR3 sequence is 16 residues long. Trimming took 0 bases from V and 0 from J, leaving 13 bases between them. CDR3 sequence reads: CASSLAGQPYSYEQYF. The CDR3 DNA follows: TGTGCCAGCAGCTTGGCTGGGCAGCCTTACTCCTACGAGCAGTACTTC.

This rearrangement joins TRBV5-1 to TRBJ2-1; D tentatively fits TRBD1 or TRBD2 (6 bases each). Between the trimmed V and J ends, which lost 4 bases and 5 bases, there was a span of 13 bases. CDR3 length equals 14 residues. The germline gives CDR1 SGHRS, CDR2 YFSETQ. The CDR3, as DNA: TGCGCCAGCAGCCGCGGGACATCCGACAATGAGCAGTTCTTC. Its translation: CASSRGTSDNEQFF.

CDR3 sequence (DNA): TGTGCCAGCAGCTTGGTGGGGACTAGCACAGATACGCAGTATTTT. Translated: CASSLVGTSTDTQYF. V usage is TRBV5-6 and J usage is TRBJ2-3, with D perhaps TRBD2 (6 bases). The CDR3 spans 15 residues. Germline CDR1 reads SGHDT; CDR2 reads YYEEEE. Trimming removed 0 bases from V and 0 bases from J, with 8 bases in between.

The chain carries TRBV7-8 and TRBJ2-2; D unclear. CDR3 length equals 16 residues. Germline-derived CDR1 and CDR2 are SGHVS and FQNEAQ. The V end was cut by 2 bases, the J end by 3 bases, with 13 bases between. This CDR3 is CASSLLARYYTGELFF. In DNA, the CDR3 is TGTGCCAGCAGCTTATTGGCAAGATATTACACCGGGGAGCTGTTTTTT.

The chain links TRBV5-1 to TRBJ1-5; 10 positions agree with TRBD1. This CDR3 is built from 15 residues. The germline gives CDR1 SGHRS, CDR2 YFSETQ. The ends lost 0 bases at V and 6 bases at J; junction bases unmatched: 3. CDR3 coding DNA: TGCGCCAGCAGCTTGGGACAGGGGGCCGCTCAGCCCCAGCATTTT. This codes for CASSLGQGAAQPQHF.

This rearrangement joins TRBV5-1 to TRBJ1-2; 8 bases are shared with TRBD1. The CDR3 consists of 14 residues. Germline CDR1 and CDR2: SGHRS and YFSETQ. Unmatched junction bases numbered 4, after V lost 0 bases and J lost 6 bases. The CDR3 nucleotides are TGCGCCAGCAGCTTGGCAGGGGGCGAAGATGGCTACACCTTC. It is translated as CASSLAGGEDGYTF.

The J gene is TRBJ2-1, the V gene TRBV7-9; D may be TRBD1 (5 bases). Trimming stripped 4 bases from V and 8 bases from J, with 18 bases between. Germline-derived CDR1 and CDR2 are SEHNR and FQNEAQ (reference sequence). The length of the CDR3 is 15 residues. The CDR3 DNA sequence: TGTGCCAGCAGCTGGGGCCTGGTAAGGACCGATGAGCAGTTCTTC. This gives the protein CASSWGLVRTDEQFF.

The chain has TRBV28 and TRBJ2-6; maybe TRBD1 (6 bases). V was pared by 11 bases and J by 4 bases, with 18 bases between. This CDR3 is built from 15 residues. The V gene's germline CDR1 is MDHEN and CDR2 SYDVKM. The CDR3 region has the DNA TGTGCCGTCCCGATGGGGGCAAGGGGGGCCAACGTCCTGACTTTC. The encoded protein is CAVPMGARGANVLTF.

This chain joins TRBV28 and TRBJ2-2; a possible D gene is TRBD2 (5 bases). CDR3 length equals 14 residues. The V gene lost 5 bases and the J gene lost 3 bases, with 10 bases spanning the gap. From germline, CDR1 is MDHEN and CDR2 SYDVKM. The CDR3 DNA reads as TGTGCCAGCAGTCGGCTCGGGGACACCGGGGAGCTGTTTTTT. Amino acids: CASSRLGDTGELFF.